Listed here is a single TCR beta chain. These data belong to a study of T cells after yellow fever vaccination. The CDR3 totals 14 residues. V dropped 3 bases and J dropped 10 bases, with 16 bases sitting between them. Germline V gives CDR1 DFQATT, CDR2 SNEGSKA (reference sequence). TCRdb processed the 5' RACE reads anew with MiXCR; each CDR3 protein has one entry. The repertoire holds 340,000 or so distinct CDR3 sequences, approximately 12% seen once, with around 3% in the top ten. This chain uses TRBV20-1 with TRBJ1-6; D is possibly TRBD1 (6 bases). Sequencing used CD4+ T cells sorted from PBMCs, obtained 15 days after the yellow fever booster vaccination. This clonotype originated in a man in his late teens or twenties who received the YFV17D yellow fever vaccine. The CDR3 region has the DNA TGCAGTGCTAGTCGGCAGGGGCCAACCTCACCCCTCCACTTT. Its protein is CSASRQGPTSPLHF.